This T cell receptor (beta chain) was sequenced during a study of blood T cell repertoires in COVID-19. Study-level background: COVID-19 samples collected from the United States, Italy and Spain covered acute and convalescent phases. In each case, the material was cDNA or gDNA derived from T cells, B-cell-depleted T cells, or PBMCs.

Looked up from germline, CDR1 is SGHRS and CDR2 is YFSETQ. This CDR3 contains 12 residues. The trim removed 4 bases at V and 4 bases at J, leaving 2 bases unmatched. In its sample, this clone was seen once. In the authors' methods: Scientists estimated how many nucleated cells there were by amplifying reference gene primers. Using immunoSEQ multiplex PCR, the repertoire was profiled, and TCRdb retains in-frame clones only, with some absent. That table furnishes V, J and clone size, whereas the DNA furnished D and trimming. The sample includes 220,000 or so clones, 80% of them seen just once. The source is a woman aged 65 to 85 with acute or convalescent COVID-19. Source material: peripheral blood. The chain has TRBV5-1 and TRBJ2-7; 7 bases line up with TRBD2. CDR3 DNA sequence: TGCGCCAGCAGCCCGGGGGGATACGAGCAGTACTTC. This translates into CASSPGGYEQYF.